Following are 30 T cell receptor beta chains from one sample sequenced in a study of control samples from healthy donors and cancer patients. Clones were sequenced by immunoSEQ multiplex PCR, and TCRdb holds only the in-frame ones, with some missing. Here the sample spans about 170,000 clones, roughly 92% being singletons. The sample consisted of blood. Receptor source: a woman in her late teens or twenties in good health.

The genes are TRBV28 and TRBJ1-5; 12 bases fit TRBD1. Germline V CDR1 and CDR2: MDHEN, SYDVKM. This CDR3 is 16 amino acids long. J gave up 5 bases and V 3 bases, and 5 bases lay outside the gene matches. The CDR3 sequence: CASSLLGQGAYQPQHF. CDR3 sequence (DNA): TGTGCCAGCAGTTTGTTGGGACAGGGGGCCTATCAGCCCCAGCATTTT.

V gene TRBV5-1 combines with J gene TRBJ2-3; D unclear. Looked up from germline, CDR1 is SGHRS and CDR2 is YFSETQ. The germline V and J ends were trimmed by 0 bases and 0 bases, with 5 bases remaining between them. The CDR3 totals 14 residues. The CDR3 sequence: CASSLGESTDTQYF. For the CDR3, the DNA is TGCGCCAGCAGCTTGGGAGAAAGCACAGATACGCAGTATTTT.

The rearrangement joins TRBV4-3 to TRBJ2-2; 7 positions agree with TRBD1. V dropped 3 bases and J dropped 3; count of bases not matched to a gene: 10. Germline loops: CDR1 LGHNA, CDR2 YSLEER. This CDR3 is 17 amino acids long. CDR3 nucleotides: TGCGCCAGCAGCCAGGACCCGACAGGGCGCCACACCGGGGAGCTGTTTTTT. Its protein is CASSQDPTGRHTGELFF.

The rearrangement uses TRBV27 and TRBJ1-4; weak D call: TRBD1 (6 bases). Trimming left V 3 bases short and J 6 bases short, with 14 bases between. Germline assignment: CDR1 MNHEY and CDR2 SMNVEV (reference sequence). This CDR3 comprises 15 residues. The CDR3 reads CASSFSGTSHEKLFF. The CDR3 DNA follows: TGTGCCAGCAGTTTCTCCGGGACATCACATGAAAAACTGTTTTTT.

The rearrangement joins TRBV9 to TRBJ1-2; weak D call: TRBD1 (6 bases). The CDR3 spans 16 residues. Trimming removed 0 bases from V and 4 bases from J, with 16 bases in between. Germline CDR1 reads SGDLS; CDR2 reads YYNGEE. The CDR3 region has the DNA TGTGCCAGCAGCGTAGTGTCCGGGGGCGGCGGCTATGGCTACACCTTC. Protein sequence: CASSVVSGGGGYGYTF.

The V and J genes are TRBV6-5 and TRBJ1-3, with D tentatively TRBD1 (6 bases). V lost 6 bases and J 3 bases, leaving 12 bases between the germline ends. CDR1 MNHEY and CDR2 SVGAGI come from the germline V gene. CDR3 size: 14 residues. CDR3 coding DNA: TGTGCCAGCAGACGAACAGGGATTGGAAACACCATATATTTT. This gives the protein CASRRTGIGNTIYF.

This chain joins TRBV9 and TRBJ1-2; weak D call: TRBD1 (6 bases). The CDR3 has 14 amino acids. The germline V gene encodes CDR1 SGDLS and CDR2 YYNGEE. The V and J ends lost 4 bases and 4 bases respectively, with 14 bases between them. DNA of the CDR3: TGTGCCAGCAGCCGGGACACTACGCTCTATGGCTACACCTTC. Its protein product is CASSRDTTLYGYTF. Combining the CDR3 with reference TRBV9 and TRBJ1-2 gives the whole variable domain DSGVTQTPKHLITATGQRVTLRCSPRSGDLSVYWYQQSLDQGLQFLIQYYNGEERAKGNILERFSAQQFPDLHSELNLSSLELGDSALYFCASSRDTTLYGYTFGSGTRLTVV.

The CDR3 sequence is CAISESAGGLQETQYF. The CDR3 DNA sequence: TGTGCCATCAGTGAGTCAGCGGGAGGTCTCCAAGAGACCCAGTACTTC. The genes are TRBV10-3 and TRBJ2-5; 9 bases are a match to TRBD2. This CDR3 spans 16 amino acids. V shed 0 bases and J 1 base; nucleotides not matched to a gene: 3. Germline-derived CDR1 and CDR2 are ENHRY and SYGVKD.

V and J are TRBV27 and TRBJ1-5; a weak D match, TRBD1 (6 bases). Looked up from germline, CDR1 is MNHEY and CDR2 is SMNVEV (reference sequence). The CDR3 extends over 14 amino acids. Trimming removed 3 bases from V and 6 bases from J, with 12 bases in between. As DNA, the CDR3 is TGTGCCAGCAGTTTCAAAGGGGGAGGTCAGCCCCAGCATTTT. This codes for CASSFKGGGQPQHF.

The J gene is TRBJ2-7, the V gene TRBV18; 11 bases agree with TRBD1. The CDR3 sequence is 15 residues long. Germline V gene data show CDR1 as KGHSH and CDR2 as LQKENI. V lost 3 bases and J lost 4; bases outside the gene matches: 5. CDR3 sequence (DNA): TGTGCCAGCTCACCCGGGACAGGGGGTTTGTACGAGCAGTACTTC. It encodes CASSPGTGGLYEQYF.

The V and J genes are TRBV18 and TRBJ2-1; D might be TRBD1 (5 bases). The CDR3 extends over 15 amino acids. CDR1 KGHSH and CDR2 LQKENI come from the germline V gene. V lost 0 bases to trimming and J lost 5 bases, with 11 bases between them. This CDR3 reads CASSPPSDTHNEQFF. The CDR3 DNA reads as TGTGCCAGCTCACCACCATCGGACACTCACAATGAGCAGTTCTTC.

The chain links TRBV15 to TRBJ1-5; 8 bases agree with TRBD1. Germline trimming cut 2 bases from V and 2 bases from J; bases unmatched to any gene: 8. Germline CDR1 LNHNV, CDR2 YYDKDF (reference sequence). CDR3 length: 17 amino acids. The CDR3 DNA follows: TGTGCCACCAGCAGACCGCGGACAGGGTATGGCAATCAGCCCCAGCATTTT. Its protein is CATSRPRTGYGNQPQHF.

The chain uses TRBV7-9 and TRBJ2-1; 10 nucleotides agree with TRBD2. V dropped 1 base and J dropped 7; count of bases not matched to a gene: 7. The germline gives CDR1 SEHNR, CDR2 FQNEAQ (reference sequence). CDR3 length: 16 residues. CDR3 sequence reads: CASSLVSGLARNEQFF. The CDR3 nucleotides are TGTGCCAGCAGCTTAGTATCGGGACTAGCGAGGAATGAGCAGTTCTTC. The full variable domain, with the rest looked up from reference TRBV7-9 and TRBJ2-1, is DTGVSQNPRHKITKRGQNVTFRCDPISEHNRLYWYRQTLGQGPEFLTYFQNEAQLEKSRLLSDRFSAERPKGSFSTLEIQRTEQGDSAMYLCASSLVSGLARNEQFFGPGTRLTVL.

The chain joins TRBV10-3 to TRBJ1-2; D remains ambiguous. Germline V CDR1 and CDR2: ENHRY, SYGVKD. The CDR3 totals 14 residues. With 2 bases removed from V and 7 bases from J, the gap between germline ends came to 14 bases. The CDR3 sequence: CAISERPGGGGYTF. The CDR3 DNA sequence: TGTGCCATCAGTGAGAGGCCGGGAGGCGGTGGCTACACCTTC.

The chain recombines TRBV27 with TRBJ2-1; a weak D match, TRBD1 (7 bases). CDR3 size: 13 residues. Trimming pared 3 bases from V and 8 bases from J, leaving 11 bases between. CDR1 is MNHEY and CDR2 is SMNVEV in the germline V gene (reference sequence). The CDR3 sequence: CASSLQGGDEQFF. The CDR3 bases are TGTGCCAGCAGTTTGCAGGGGGGCGATGAGCAGTTCTTC.

The CDR3 spells CASSPTPTDTQYF. DNA of the CDR3: TGTGCCAGCTCACCAACCCCTACAGATACGCAGTATTTT. V gene TRBV18 combines with J gene TRBJ2-3, with unresolved D. The CDR3 has 13 amino acids. Germline CDR1 KGHSH, CDR2 LQKENI. V lost 2 bases and J 3 bases, leaving 6 bases between the germline ends.

The J gene is TRBJ2-4, the V gene TRBV3-1 (or the pseudogene TRBV3-2); TRBD1 matches at 10 bases. The V gene end was trimmed by 0 bases and the J gene end by 0 bases; junction bases not matched to a gene: 11. The CDR3 consists of 20 residues. Germline lookup yields CDR1 LGHDT and CDR2 YNNKEL (reference sequence). DNA for the CDR3: TGTGCCAGCAGCCAAGATAAGGTCGGGACAGGGGCACTAGCCAAAAACATTCAGTACTTC. Residues: CASSQDKVGTGALAKNIQYF.

J is TRBJ2-1 and V is TRBV7-9; a possible D gene is TRBD2 (5 bases). Germline CDR1 and CDR2: SEHNR and FQNEAQ (reference sequence). The CDR3 loop spans 17 amino acids. V lost 2 bases to trimming and J lost 0 bases, with 14 bases between them. The CDR3: CASSLLDWSSSYNEQFF. The CDR3 DNA is TGTGCCAGCAGCTTATTGGACTGGTCGAGCTCCTACAATGAGCAGTTCTTC.

The genes are TRBV21-1 and TRBJ1-2. TRBV21-1 is tagged as a pseudogene. The CDR3 length is 13 residues. CDR3 protein: CASSKGPLYGYTF. The CDR3 nucleotides read TGTGCCAGCAGCAAAGGACCGCTTTATGGCTACACCTTC.

The chain uses TRBV7-9 and TRBJ2-2, with D possibly TRBD1 on 5 matching bases. The CDR3 runs to 13 residues. V was cut by 5 bases and J by 4 bases, with 8 bases left in between. Germline V gives CDR1 SEHNR, CDR2 FQNEAQ (reference sequence). DNA of the CDR3: TGTGCCAGCAGCCGACAGTCCACCGGGGAGCTGTTTTTT. It yields the protein CASSRQSTGELFF.

The genes are TRBV24-1 and TRBJ1-1, with 9 positions matching TRBD1. The CDR3 loop spans 14 amino acids. Germline V gene lookup returns CDR1 KGHDR and CDR2 SFDVKD. After removal of 4 bases from V and 10 bases from J, the junction contained 9 bases not matched to a gene. The CDR3 is CATSDSDRGFGAFF. CDR3 DNA: TGTGCCACCAGTGACAGCGACAGGGGGTTCGGAGCTTTCTTT.

CDR3 sequence (DNA): TGTGCCAGCAGCGATTTGGCGGGAGGCGGATTCTCCTACGAGCAGTACTTC. It encodes CASSDLAGGGFSYEQYF. This chain uses TRBV28 with TRBJ2-7; 8 bases map to TRBD2. With 6 bases clipped from V and 0 bases from J, the junction kept 13 bases outside the gene matches. The CDR3 contains 17 residues. From germline, CDR1 is MDHEN and CDR2 SYDVKM.

The J gene is TRBJ2-1, the V gene TRBV5-1; 9 positions agree with TRBD1. V shed 6 bases, J shed 5 bases, and the junction held 12 bases outside the gene matches. CDR1 and CDR2 (germline): SGHRS, YFSETQ. The CDR3 sequence is 16 residues long. The CDR3: CASKRRTGQGDNEQFF. CDR3 sequence (DNA): TGCGCCAGCAAACGTCGGACGGGACAGGGAGACAATGAGCAGTTCTTC.

The V gene is TRBV6-6, the J gene TRBJ1-2; TRBD1 might be the D (6 bases). The germline CDR1 and CDR2 sequences are MNHNY and SVGAGI (reference sequence). V lost 2 bases to trimming and J lost 8 bases, with 12 bases between them. The CDR3 totals 13 residues. The DNA of the CDR3 is TGTGCCAGCAGTTACGAGGGGGGCAACGGCTACACCTTC. Translated, it gives CASSYEGGNGYTF.

The V and J genes are TRBV5-1 and TRBJ2-1; 12 nucleotides match TRBD2. The V gene's germline CDR1 is SGHRS and CDR2 YFSETQ. The V gene end was trimmed by 6 bases and the J gene end by 10 bases; junction bases not matched to a gene: 8. This CDR3 has 14 residues. The CDR3 bases are TGCGCCAGCATGGGTACTAGCGGGGGGTCCGAGCAGTTCTTC. Its protein is CASMGTSGGSEQFF.

The V gene is TRBV2, the J gene TRBJ1-2, with 7 positions matching TRBD1. The CDR3 spans 14 residues. The ends lost 8 bases at V and 2 bases at J; junction bases unmatched: 8. CDR1 SNHLY and CDR2 FYNNEI come from the germline V gene. The CDR3 region is CASVDRAYNYGYTF. CDR3 nucleotides: TGTGCCAGCGTTGACAGGGCTTACAACTATGGCTACACCTTC.

The gene calls are TRBV7-2 and TRBJ2-5; D call uncertain. The germline V gene has CDR1 SGHTA and CDR2 FQGNSA. This CDR3 region has 13 residues. With 3 bases removed from V and 5 bases from J, the gap between germline ends came to 10 bases. CDR3 sequence: CASSFGVGETQYF. CDR3 DNA sequence: TGTGCCAGCAGCTTTGGGGTGGGGGAGACCCAGTACTTC.

This chain connects TRBV7-2 to TRBJ1-1; D is uncertain. The CDR3 totals 18 residues. V was pared by 1 base and J by 2 bases, with 20 bases between. Germline V lookup: CDR1 SGHTA, CDR2 FQGNSA. The CDR3 is CASSLGSGILSGNTEAFF. The CDR3 region has the DNA TGTGCCAGCAGCTTAGGATCTGGCATACTCTCGGGCAACACTGAAGCTTTCTTT. The whole variable domain, filled in from reference TRBV7-2 and TRBJ1-1, reads GAGVSQSPSNKVTEKGKDVELRCDPISGHTALYWYRQSLGQGLEFLIYFQGNSAPDKSGLPSDRFSAERTGGSVSTLTIQRTQQEDSAVYLCASSLGSGILSGNTEAFFGQGTRLTVV.

The chain carries TRBV24-1 and TRBJ1-5, with D tentatively TRBD1 (5 bases). Trimming stripped 9 bases from V and 9 bases from J, with 17 bases between. Germline V gene data show CDR1 as KGHDR and CDR2 as SFDVKD. The length of the CDR3 is 13 residues. CDR3 loop: CATGGNILGPQHF. In DNA form, the CDR3 reads TGTGCCACCGGGGGGAATATCTTGGGGCCCCAGCATTTT.

This rearrangement joins TRBV9 to TRBJ2-2; TRBD1 matches 8 bases. The V gene end was trimmed by 3 bases and the J gene end by 5 bases; junction bases not matched to a gene: 9. The CDR3 has 16 residues. Germline V gives CDR1 SGDLS, CDR2 YYNGEE. CDR3 nucleotide sequence: TGTGCCAGCAGCGCCCGGACAGGGATGAGGACCGGGGAGCTGTTTTTT. It translates to CASSARTGMRTGELFF.